This T cell receptor (beta chain) was profiled in a study of T cell responses to AZD1222 COVID-19 vaccine. Overall study findings and caveats: Of the AZD1222 recipients, only six or seven were seropositive at baseline. In all cases, repertoires were sampled only after the peak T cell response.

TCRdb's table, derived via immunoSEQ multiplex PCR, lists solely in-frame clones and lacks some. Altogether under 150,000 clones are present, roughly nine tenths being singletons, with the ten largest covering around 30%. Notes on this clone: Its antigen is as yet unknown.

CDR3 length equals 16 residues. Germline V lookup: CDR1 MNHNY, CDR2 SVGAGI (reference sequence). V lost 7 bases, J lost 3 bases, and 18 bases lay in between. This chain links TRBV6-6 with TRBJ1-4, with D perhaps TRBD1 (5 bases). The sequencing here drew on peripheral blood, taken on day 0 of AZD1222 vaccination. This clonotype originated in an adult in good health. CDR3 amino acids: CASTPSFGAPNEKLFF. DNA for the CDR3: TGTGCCAGCACCCCCTCGTTCGGGGCACCTAATGAAAAACTGTTTTTT.